These T cell receptor beta chains were read from a single sample in a study of T-cell memory formation after mild COVID-19. TCRdb processed the 5' RACE reads anew with MiXCR; each CDR3 protein has one entry. The table records 300,000 to 350,000 distinct CDR3 sequences, approximately 15% of them present only once. The source material was PBMCs or a T cell subset sorted from them (not recorded which). Receptors were obtained from a man aged 18 to 30 who had mild COVID-19 (a few samples of this study predate the infection). Cell type and time point are not known. Each CDR3 is given with its conserved first and last residue. Fields, in order: J gene, D gene, clone size, V gene, CDR3 DNA, CDR3 protein. D genes are given only for firm matches. A clone size is listed for some rows: how often the clone was seen (once, few, many), or a class if it is expanded.

>TRBJ2-3|TRBD1|.|TRBV3-1
TGTGCCAGCGCCGGGACAGGGGGCAGAGATACGCAGTATTTT
CASAGTGGRDTQYF
>TRBJ2-7|.|few|TRBV27
TGTGCCAGCAGTTCCGGACGGATCTACGAGCAGTACTTC
CASSSGRIYEQYF
>TRBJ2-1|TRBD2|many|TRBV23-1
TGCGCCAGCAGCCCGAGCGGGGGTGAGGACAATGAGCAGTTCTTC
CASSPSGGEDNEQFF
>TRBJ2-2|.|.|TRBV7-3
TGTGCCAGCAGCTCTTCCCCGGGCATCACGAACACCGGGGAGCTGTTTTTT
CASSSSPGITNTGELFF
>TRBJ2-1|.|few|TRBV20-1
TGCAGTGCTCTCAGGGTCTCGTACAATGAGCAGTTCTTC
CSALRVSYNEQFF
>TRBJ2-3|TRBD2|few|TRBV4-2
TGTGCCAGCAGCCAAGCGCCTTCGAGCGGGGCCGGAGATACGCAGTATTTT
CASSQAPSSGAGDTQYF
>TRBJ2-7|TRBD1|.|TRBV7-8
TGTGCCAGCAGACGGACAGGGGGTGCCGAGCAGTACTTC
CASRRTGGAEQYF
>TRBJ2-5|TRBD2|.|TRBV20-1
TGCAGTGCTAGGCGACGGGGGGGCGTAGAGACCCAGTACTTC
CSARRRGGVETQYF
>TRBJ2-3|.|few|TRBV6-2/TRBV6-3
TGTGCCAGCAGTCCGAGGTTGGGGCAGTATTTT
CASSPRLGQYF
>TRBJ1-5|.|few|TRBV6-6
TGTGCCAGCAGTTACCGACAGATTAGCAATCAGCCCCAGCATTTT
CASSYRQISNQPQHF
>TRBJ1-2|TRBD1|.|TRBV29-1
TGCAGCGTTGAAGTACACGGACAGGGCGTCTATGGCTACACCTTC
CSVEVHGQGVYGYTF